This is a list of T cell receptor beta chains from one sample in a study of Ad26.COV2.S vaccination and SARS-CoV-2 variants. Here immunoSEQ multiplex PCR was the method, and the copy in TCRdb shows in-frame clones only, minus some. The repertoire holds 450,000 to 550,000 clones, about 89% seen once, with 1.7% in the top ten. The input for sequencing was peripheral blood, taken in a trial of Ad26.COV2.S vaccine versus placebo. The receptors were sampled from a person aged 18 to 65 who received the Ad26.COV2.S COVID-19 vaccine or a placebo. CDR3s leave out the opening cysteine and the closing phenylalanine or tryptophan. Clone size is not always given. Where it is, it says once, few, many or a class for expanded clones.

CDR3: ASSRNNYGYT
length: 10
J: TRBJ1-2
size: once
V: TRBV5-1

CDR3: ASSYSPTPVAAQY
length: 13
J: TRBJ2-5
size: NA
V: TRBV6-5

CDR3: ASSLGRLPSGYT
length: 12
J: TRBJ1-2
size: once
V: TRBV7-9

CDR3: ASSLYGERRESVYEQY
length: 16
J: TRBJ2-7
size: NA
V: TRBV11-3

CDR3: ASTLYRAYQETQY
length: 13
J: TRBJ2-5
size: NA
V: TRBV2

CDR3: AWSRGHPNQPQH
length: 12
J: TRBJ1-5
size: NA
V: TRBV30

CDR3: ASSPDRGPHNEQF
length: 13
J: TRBJ2-1
size: NA
V: TRBV6-5

CDR3: ASSPQSTDTQY
length: 11
J: TRBJ2-3
size: NA
V: TRBV18

CDR3: ASSPPGRSYEQY
length: 12
J: TRBJ2-7
size: few
V: TRBV2

CDR3: ASSNRDRAYNEQF
length: 13
J: TRBJ2-1
size: NA
V: TRBV6-5

CDR3: ASSPGRRNNEQF
length: 12
J: TRBJ2-1
size: NA
V: TRBV5-6

CDR3: ASSLGSGGVQETQY
length: 14
J: TRBJ2-5
size: NA
V: TRBV5-1

CDR3: ASSFTGAGLQPQH
length: 13
J: TRBJ1-5
size: once
V: TRBV28

CDR3: ASSYSANGPYEQY
length: 13
J: TRBJ2-7
size: NA
V: TRBV6-5

CDR3: ASSMGSYEQY
length: 10
J: TRBJ2-7
size: NA
V: TRBV19

CDR3: ASSWGLAVNEQF
length: 12
J: TRBJ2-1
size: NA
V: TRBV7-9

CDR3: ASSPTSGRLETQY
length: 13
J: TRBJ2-5
size: NA
V: TRBV27

CDR3: ASSRAYQPQH
length: 10
J: TRBJ1-5
size: NA
V: TRBV19

CDR3: ASSADGFSSYEQY
length: 13
J: TRBJ2-7
size: few
V: TRBV5-1

CDR3: ASSVDHQWGTEAF
length: 13
J: TRBJ1-1
size: once
V: TRBV9

CDR3: ASTPVGNTEAF
length: 11
J: TRBJ1-1
size: NA
V: TRBV28

CDR3: ASGPGEGSTEAF
length: 12
J: TRBJ1-1
size: once
V: TRBV27

CDR3: ASTRDSYSPLH
length: 11
J: TRBJ1-6
size: few
V: TRBV18

CDR3: ASSEQGIKQY
length: 10
J: TRBJ2-3
size: NA
V: TRBV10-2

CDR3: ASSQVDGELF
length: 10
J: TRBJ2-2
size: NA
V: TRBV3-1/TRBV3-2

CDR3: ASSLEIGGNTEAF
length: 13
J: TRBJ1-1
size: NA
V: TRBV7-6

CDR3: ASSLGRGTPAF
length: 11
J: TRBJ1-1
size: NA
V: TRBV13

CDR3: ASSPDRIRGYT
length: 11
J: TRBJ1-2
size: few
V: TRBV18

CDR3: ASSQTPAGVRTGELF
length: 15
J: TRBJ2-2
size: NA
V: TRBV4-2

CDR3: ASSPSAQRVSGNTIY
length: 15
J: TRBJ1-3
size: few
V: TRBV18

CDR3: ASSLGAGLISGNTIY
length: 15
J: TRBJ1-3
size: NA
V: TRBV7-9

CDR3: ASSPPPGLAGGPTDYNEQF
length: 19
J: TRBJ2-1
size: NA
V: TRBV2

CDR3: ASSFDRSLNTEAF
length: 13
J: TRBJ1-1
size: NA
V: TRBV6-2/TRBV6-3

CDR3: ASSPERVGNTIY
length: 12
J: TRBJ1-3
size: NA
V: TRBV18

CDR3: ASSSGPPKPNEQF
length: 13
J: TRBJ2-1
size: NA
V: TRBV28